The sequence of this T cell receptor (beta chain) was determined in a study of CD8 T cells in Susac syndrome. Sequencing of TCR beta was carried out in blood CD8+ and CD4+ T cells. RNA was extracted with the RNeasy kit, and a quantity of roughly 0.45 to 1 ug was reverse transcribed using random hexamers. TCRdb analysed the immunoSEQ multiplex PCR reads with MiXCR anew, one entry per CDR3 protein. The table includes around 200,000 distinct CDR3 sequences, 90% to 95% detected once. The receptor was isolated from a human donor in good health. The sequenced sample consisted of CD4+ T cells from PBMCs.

CDR3 sequence (DNA): TGTGCCAGCAACCAGGGACAGAGATCCTACAATGAGCAGTTCTTC. It codes for CASNQGQRSYNEQFF. The rearrangement links TRBV14 to TRBJ2-1; 7 bases are a match to TRBD1. The V gene's germline CDR1 is SGHDN and CDR2 FVKESK. With V trimmed by 7 bases and J by 1 base, 7 bases remained unmatched. The CDR3 has 15 residues. The variable domain in full, completed from reference TRBV14 and TRBJ2-1, reads EAGVTQFPSHSVIEKGQTVTLRCDPISGHDNLYWYRRVMGKEIKFLLHFVKESKQDESGMPNNRFLAERTGGTYSTLKVQPAELEDSGVYFCASNQGQRSYNEQFFGPGTRLTVL.